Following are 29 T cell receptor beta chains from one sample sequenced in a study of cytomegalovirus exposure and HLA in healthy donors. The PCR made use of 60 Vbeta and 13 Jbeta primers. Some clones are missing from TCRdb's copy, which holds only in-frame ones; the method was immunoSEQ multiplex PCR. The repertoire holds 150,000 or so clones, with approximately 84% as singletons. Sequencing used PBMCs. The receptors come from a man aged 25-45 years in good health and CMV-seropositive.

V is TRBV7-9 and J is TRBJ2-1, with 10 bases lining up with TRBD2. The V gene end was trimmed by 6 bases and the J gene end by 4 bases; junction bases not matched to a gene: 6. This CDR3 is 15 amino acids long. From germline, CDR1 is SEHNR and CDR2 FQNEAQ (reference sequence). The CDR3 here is CASRPSGGAYNEQFF. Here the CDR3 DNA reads TGTGCCAGCAGACCCAGCGGGGGGGCTTACAATGAGCAGTTCTTC.

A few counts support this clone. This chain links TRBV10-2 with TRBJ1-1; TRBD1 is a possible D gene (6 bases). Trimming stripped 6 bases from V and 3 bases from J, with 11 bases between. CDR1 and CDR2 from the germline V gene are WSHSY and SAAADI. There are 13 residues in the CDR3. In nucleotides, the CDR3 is TGCGCCAGCAGGGACCAGGGGCACACTGAAGCTTTCTTT. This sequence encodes CASRDQGHTEAFF.

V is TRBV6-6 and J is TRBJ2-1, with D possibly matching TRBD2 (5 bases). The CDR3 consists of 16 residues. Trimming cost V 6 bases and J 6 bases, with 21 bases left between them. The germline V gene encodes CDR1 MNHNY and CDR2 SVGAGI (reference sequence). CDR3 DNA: TGTGCCAGCAGGGGAAACACCGGCCAGGCGGGCAATGAGCAGTTCTTC. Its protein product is CASRGNTGQAGNEQFF.

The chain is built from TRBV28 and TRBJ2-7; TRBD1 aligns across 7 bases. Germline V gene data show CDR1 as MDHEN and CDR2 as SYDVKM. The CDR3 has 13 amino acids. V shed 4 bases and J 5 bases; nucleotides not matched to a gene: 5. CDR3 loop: CASSSTGWNEQYF. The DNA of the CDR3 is TGTGCCAGCAGTTCGACAGGGTGGAACGAGCAGTACTTC.

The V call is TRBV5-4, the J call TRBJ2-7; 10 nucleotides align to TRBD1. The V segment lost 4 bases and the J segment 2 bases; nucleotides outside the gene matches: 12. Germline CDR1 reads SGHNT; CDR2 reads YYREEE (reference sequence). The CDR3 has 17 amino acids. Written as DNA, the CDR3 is TGTGCCAGCAGCCGACCGGGACAGGGGACAAGGACCTACGAGCAGTACTTC. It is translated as CASSRPGQGTRTYEQYF.

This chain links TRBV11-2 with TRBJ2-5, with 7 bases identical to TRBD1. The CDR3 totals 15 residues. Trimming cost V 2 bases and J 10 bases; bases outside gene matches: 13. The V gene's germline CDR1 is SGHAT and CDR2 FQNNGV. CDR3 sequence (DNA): TGTGCCAGCAGCTTACCCAAGGGGGCCCACCGGATCCAGTACTTC. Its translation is CASSLPKGAHRIQYF.

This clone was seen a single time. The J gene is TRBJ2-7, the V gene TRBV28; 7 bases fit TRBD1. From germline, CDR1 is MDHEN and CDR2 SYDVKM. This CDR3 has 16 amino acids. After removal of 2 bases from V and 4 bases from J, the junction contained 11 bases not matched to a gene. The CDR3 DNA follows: TGTGCCAGCAGTTTAGGTCGAAGGGGGCAAAATTACGAGCAGTACTTC. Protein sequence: CASSLGRRGQNYEQYF. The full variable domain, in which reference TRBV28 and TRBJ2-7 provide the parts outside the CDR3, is DVKVTQSSRYLVKRTGEKVFLECVQDMDHENMFWYRQDPGLGLRLIYFSYDVKMKEKGDIPEGYSVSREKKERFSLILESASTNQTSMYLCASSLGRRGQNYEQYFGPGTRLTVT.

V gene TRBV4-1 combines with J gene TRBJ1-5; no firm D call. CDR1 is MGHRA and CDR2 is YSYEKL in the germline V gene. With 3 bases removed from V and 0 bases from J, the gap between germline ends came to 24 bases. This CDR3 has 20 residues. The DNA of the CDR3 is TGCGCCAGCAGCCAGGCTATTCCGGGAACGAGAACCTATAGCAATCAGCCCCAGCATTTT. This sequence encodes CASSQAIPGTRTYSNQPQHF.

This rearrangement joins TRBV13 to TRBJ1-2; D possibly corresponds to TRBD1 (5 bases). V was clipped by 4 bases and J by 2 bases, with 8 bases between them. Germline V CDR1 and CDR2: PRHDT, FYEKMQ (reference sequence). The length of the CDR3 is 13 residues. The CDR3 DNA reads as TGTGCCAGCAGCTACTCAGGGAACTATGGCTACACCTTC. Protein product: CASSYSGNYGYTF.

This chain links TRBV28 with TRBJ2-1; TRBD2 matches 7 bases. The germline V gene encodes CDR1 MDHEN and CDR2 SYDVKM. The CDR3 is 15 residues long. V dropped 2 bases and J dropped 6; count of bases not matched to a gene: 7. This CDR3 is CASSLRIAGTNEQFF. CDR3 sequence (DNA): TGTGCCAGCAGTTTAAGGATAGCGGGTACCAATGAGCAGTTCTTC.

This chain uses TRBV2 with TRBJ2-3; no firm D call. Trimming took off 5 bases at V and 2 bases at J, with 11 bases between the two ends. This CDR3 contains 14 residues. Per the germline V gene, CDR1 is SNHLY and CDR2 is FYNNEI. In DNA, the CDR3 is TGTGCCAGCAGTAGAGACGGGTACACAGATACGCAGTATTTT. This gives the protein CASSRDGYTDTQYF.

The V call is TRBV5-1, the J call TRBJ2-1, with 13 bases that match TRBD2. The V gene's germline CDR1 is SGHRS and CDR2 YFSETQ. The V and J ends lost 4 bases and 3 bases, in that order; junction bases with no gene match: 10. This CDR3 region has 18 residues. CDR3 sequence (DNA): TGCGCCAGCAGCCCCAGGACTAGCGGGAGCGTACTCTACAATGAGCAGTTCTTC. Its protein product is CASSPRTSGSVLYNEQFF.

CDR3 sequence (DNA): TGTGCCAGCAGCTTGGGACCTCCGGGAGGCTATGGCTACACCTTC. Encoded protein: CASSLGPPGGYGYTF. The chain employs TRBV5-8 and TRBJ1-2; no reliable D call. This CDR3 spans 15 amino acids. Germline CDR1 SGHTS, CDR2 YDEGEE. Trimming took 0 bases from V and 4 from J, leaving 13 bases between them.

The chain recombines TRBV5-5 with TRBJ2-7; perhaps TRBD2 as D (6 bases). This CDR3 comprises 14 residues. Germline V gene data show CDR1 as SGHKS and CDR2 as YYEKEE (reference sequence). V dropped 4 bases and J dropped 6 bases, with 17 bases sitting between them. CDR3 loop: CASSLLSTRGEQYF. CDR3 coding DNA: TGTGCCAGCAGCCTCCTATCGACTAGAGGCGAGCAGTACTTC.

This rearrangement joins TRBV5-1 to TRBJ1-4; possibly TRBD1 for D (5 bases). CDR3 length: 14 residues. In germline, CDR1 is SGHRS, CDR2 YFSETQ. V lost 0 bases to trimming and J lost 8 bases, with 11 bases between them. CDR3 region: CASSLAGGREKLFF. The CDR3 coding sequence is TGCGCCAGCAGCTTGGCCGGGGGTCGAGAAAAACTGTTTTTT. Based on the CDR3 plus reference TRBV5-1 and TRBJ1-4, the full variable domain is KAGVTQTPRYLIKTRGQQVTLSCSPISGHRSVSWYQQTPGQGLQFLFEYFSETQRNKGNFPGRFSGRQFSNSRSEMNVSTLELGDSALYLCASSLAGGREKLFFGSGTQLSVL.

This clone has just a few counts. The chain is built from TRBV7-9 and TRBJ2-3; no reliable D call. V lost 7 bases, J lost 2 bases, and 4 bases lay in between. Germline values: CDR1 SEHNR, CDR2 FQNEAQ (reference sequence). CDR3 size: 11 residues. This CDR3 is CASTNTDTQYF. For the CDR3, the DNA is TGTGCCAGCACCAACACAGATACGCAGTATTTT.

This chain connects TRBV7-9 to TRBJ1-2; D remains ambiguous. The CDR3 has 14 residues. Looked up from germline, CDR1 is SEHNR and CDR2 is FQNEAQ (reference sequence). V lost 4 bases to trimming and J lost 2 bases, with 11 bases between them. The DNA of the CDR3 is TGTGCCAGCAGCTCCCGGGAAGGGAACTATGGCTACACCTTC. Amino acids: CASSSREGNYGYTF.

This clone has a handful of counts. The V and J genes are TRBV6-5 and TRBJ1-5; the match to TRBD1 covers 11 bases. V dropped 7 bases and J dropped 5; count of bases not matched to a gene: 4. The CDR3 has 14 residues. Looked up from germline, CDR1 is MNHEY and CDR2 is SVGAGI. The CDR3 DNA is TGTGCCAGCACCCCGGGACAGGGGGATCAGCCCCAGCATTTT. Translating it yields CASTPGQGDQPQHF.

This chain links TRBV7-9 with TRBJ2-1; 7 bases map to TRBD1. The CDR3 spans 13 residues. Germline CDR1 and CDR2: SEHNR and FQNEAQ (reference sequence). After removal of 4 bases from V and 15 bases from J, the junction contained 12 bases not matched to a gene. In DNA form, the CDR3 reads TGTGCCAGCAGCTCCCTACAGGGGCGCCTAACGTTCTTC. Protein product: CASSSLQGRLTFF. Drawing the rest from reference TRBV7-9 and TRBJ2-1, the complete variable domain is DTGVSQNPRHKITKRGQNVTFRCDPISEHNRLYWYRQTLGQGPEFLTYFQNEAQLEKSRLLSDRFSAERPKGSFSTLEIQRTEQGDSAMYLCASSSLQGRLTFFGPGTRLTVL.

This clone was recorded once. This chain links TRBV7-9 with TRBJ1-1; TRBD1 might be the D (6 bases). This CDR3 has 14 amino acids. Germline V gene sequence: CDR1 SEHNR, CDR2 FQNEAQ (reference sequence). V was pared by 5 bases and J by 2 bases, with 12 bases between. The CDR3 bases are TGTGCCAGCAGCCCTCAGGGGATAAACACTGAAGCTTTCTTT. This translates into CASSPQGINTEAFF.

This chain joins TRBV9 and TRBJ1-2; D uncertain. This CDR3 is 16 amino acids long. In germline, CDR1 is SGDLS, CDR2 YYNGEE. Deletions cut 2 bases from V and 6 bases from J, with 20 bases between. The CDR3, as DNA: TGTGCCAGCAGCGTCTCCGCGAGGAGGGATGAAGATGGCTACACCTTC. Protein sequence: CASSVSARRDEDGYTF.

CDR3 coding DNA: TGTGCCAGCGGGGGGGTAAGGTTAGCGGTTTACAGAGCGGATGAGCAGTTCTTC. It yields the protein CASGGVRLAVYRADEQFF. The chain employs TRBV2 and TRBJ2-1; 7 bases are shared with TRBD2. The CDR3 consists of 18 residues. The J segment lost 8 bases and the V segment lost 8 bases, leaving 24 bases of the junction unmatched. Looked up from germline, CDR1 is SNHLY and CDR2 is FYNNEI.

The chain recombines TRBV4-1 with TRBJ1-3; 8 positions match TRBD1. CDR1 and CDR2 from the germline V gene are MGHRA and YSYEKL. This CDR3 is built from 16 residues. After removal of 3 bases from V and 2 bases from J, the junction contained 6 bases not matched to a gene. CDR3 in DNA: TGCGCCAGCAGCCAGGGACAGGAGCTCGCTGGAAACACCATATATTTT. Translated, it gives CASSQGQELAGNTIYF.

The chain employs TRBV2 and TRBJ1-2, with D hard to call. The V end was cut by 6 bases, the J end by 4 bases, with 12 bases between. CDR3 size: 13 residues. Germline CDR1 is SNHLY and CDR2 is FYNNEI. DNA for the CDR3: TGTGCCAGCAGCCAAGAACTAGGCTATGGCTACACCTTC. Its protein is CASSQELGYGYTF.

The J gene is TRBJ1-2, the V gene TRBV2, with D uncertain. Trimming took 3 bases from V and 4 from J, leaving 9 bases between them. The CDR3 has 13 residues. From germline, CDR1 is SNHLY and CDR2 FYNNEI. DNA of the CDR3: TGTGCCAGCAGTGACGGGGTTCTCTATGGCTACACCTTC. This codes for CASSDGVLYGYTF.

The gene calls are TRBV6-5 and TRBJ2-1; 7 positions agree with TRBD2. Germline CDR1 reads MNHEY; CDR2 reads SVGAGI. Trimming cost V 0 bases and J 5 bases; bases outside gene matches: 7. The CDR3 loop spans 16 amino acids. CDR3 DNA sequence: TGTGCCAGCAGTTACTCGGGGGGGGAGGCCCACAATGAGCAGTTCTTC. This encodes CASSYSGGEAHNEQFF.

As DNA, the CDR3 is TGTGCCAGCAGACTGAGGGCGGGAGGGCCCACAGATACGCAGTATTTT. This codes for CASRLRAGGPTDTQYF. The chain carries TRBV13 and TRBJ2-3; 9 bases align to TRBD2. Trimming cost V 6 bases and J 2 bases; bases outside gene matches: 9. CDR1 PRHDT and CDR2 FYEKMQ come from the germline V gene (reference sequence). This CDR3 contains 16 residues. Drawing the rest from reference TRBV13 and TRBJ2-3, the complete variable domain is AAGVIQSPRHLIKEKRETATLKCYPIPRHDTVYWYQQGPGQDPQFLISFYEKMQSDKGSIPDRFSAQQFSDYHSELNMSSLELGDSALYFCASRLRAGGPTDTQYFGPGTRLTVL.

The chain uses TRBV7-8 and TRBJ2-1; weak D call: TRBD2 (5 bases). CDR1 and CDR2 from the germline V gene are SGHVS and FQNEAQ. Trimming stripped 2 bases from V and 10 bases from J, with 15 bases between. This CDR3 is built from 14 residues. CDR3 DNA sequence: TGTGCCAGCAGCTTATCGGGGATCCCCTCCGAGCAGTTCTTC. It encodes CASSLSGIPSEQFF.

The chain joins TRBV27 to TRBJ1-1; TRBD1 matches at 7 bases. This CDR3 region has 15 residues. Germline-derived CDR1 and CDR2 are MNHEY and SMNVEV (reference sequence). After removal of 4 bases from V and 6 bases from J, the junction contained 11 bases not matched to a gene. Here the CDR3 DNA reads TGTGCCAGCAGTTCGGGACAGCAGATTTATCCTGAAGCTTTCTTT. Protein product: CASSSGQQIYPEAFF.